This TCR beta chain was identified during a study of shared clonotypes between healthy human individuals. The test was conducted at deep level. In replicate PCRs of sorted subsets, about 220 ng DNA, roughly 31,000 T cell genomes, was used. Study processing details: ImmunoSEQ yielded junction-only sequences lacking quality scores, so filtering differed. The assay was immunoSEQ multiplex PCR, and TCRdb's table has in-frame clones only and misses some. V, J and clone size are taken as reported in that table, and D and trimming were inferred from the DNA itself. The data show 950,000 to 1,100,000 clones, more than 65% seen once. A single count supports this clone. Trimming took off 6 bases at V and 0 bases at J, with 11 bases between the two ends. Germline assignment: CDR1 MNHNS and CDR2 SASEGT. This CDR3 is built from 14 residues.

The sample was memory CD4+ T cells sorted from blood. As to subset: CD45RA-negative fraction. J is TRBJ1-1 and V is TRBV6-1; D gene ambiguous. The source is a man aged 18 to 29 in good health. This CDR3 is CASSLNYMNTEAFF. The CDR3 coding sequence is TGTGCCAGCAGCTTAAATTACATGAACACTGAAGCTTTCTTT.